Reported below is one T cell receptor beta chain. The ends lost 5 bases at V and 6 bases at J; junction bases unmatched: 4. CDR1 is MNHEY, CDR2 SVGAGI, per germline. The CDR3 totals 14 residues. This sample stems from a study of blood T cell repertoires in COVID-19. Study as a whole: Collection of acute and convalescent COVID-19 samples took place in the United States, Italy and Spain. T cells, B-cell-depleted T cells, or PBMCs supplied cDNA or gDNA.

Original data processing: Cell counts per sample came from amplifying reference gene primers. Sequenced by immunoSEQ multiplex PCR; TCRdb stores in-frame clones only, minus some. V and J calls and clone size come straight from that table; D and trimming were deduced from the DNA. The sample holds 71,000 or so clones, approximately 80% seen once. The clonotype comes from a man in his fifties with acute or convalescent COVID-19. The chain recombines TRBV6-5 with TRBJ1-4, with 9 bases lining up with TRBD1. The sequenced sample consisted of peripheral blood. The CDR3 reads CASSTTGGYEKLFF. CDR3 DNA sequence: TGTGCCAGCAGTACGACAGGGGGTTATGAAAAACTGTTTTTT.